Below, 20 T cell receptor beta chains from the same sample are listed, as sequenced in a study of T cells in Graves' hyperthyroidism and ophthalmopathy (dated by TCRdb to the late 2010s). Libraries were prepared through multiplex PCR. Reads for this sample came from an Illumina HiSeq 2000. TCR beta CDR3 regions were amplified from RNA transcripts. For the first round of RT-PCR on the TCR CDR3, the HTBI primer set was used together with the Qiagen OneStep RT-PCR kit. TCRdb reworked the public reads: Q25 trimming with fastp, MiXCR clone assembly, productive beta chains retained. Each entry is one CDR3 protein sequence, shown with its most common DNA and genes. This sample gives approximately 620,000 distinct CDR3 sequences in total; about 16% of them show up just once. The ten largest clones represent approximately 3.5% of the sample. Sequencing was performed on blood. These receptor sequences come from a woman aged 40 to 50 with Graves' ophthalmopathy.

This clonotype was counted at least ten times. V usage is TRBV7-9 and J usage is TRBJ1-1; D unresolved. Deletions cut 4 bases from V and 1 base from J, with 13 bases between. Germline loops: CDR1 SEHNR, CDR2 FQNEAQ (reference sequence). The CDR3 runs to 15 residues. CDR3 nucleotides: TGTGCCAGCAGCTCAATGACGGGCCCGAACACTGAAGCTTTCTTT. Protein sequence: CASSSMTGPNTEAFF.

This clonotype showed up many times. The CDR3 DNA sequence: TGTGCCAGCTCACCACTGGATACGAACACTGAAGCTTTCTTT. Translated, it gives CASSPLDTNTEAFF. The rearrangement joins TRBV18 to TRBJ1-1; D not certain. Trimming removed 1 base from V and 1 base from J, with 7 bases in between. Germline-derived CDR1 and CDR2 are KGHSH and LQKENI. The CDR3 is made up of 14 amino acids.

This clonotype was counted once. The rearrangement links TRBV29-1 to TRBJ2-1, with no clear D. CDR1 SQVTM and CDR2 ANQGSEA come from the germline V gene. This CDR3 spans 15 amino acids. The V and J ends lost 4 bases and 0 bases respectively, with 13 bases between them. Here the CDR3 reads CSVGPQTGSYNEQFF. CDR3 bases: TGCAGCGTTGGTCCGCAAACCGGCTCCTACAATGAGCAGTTCTTC.

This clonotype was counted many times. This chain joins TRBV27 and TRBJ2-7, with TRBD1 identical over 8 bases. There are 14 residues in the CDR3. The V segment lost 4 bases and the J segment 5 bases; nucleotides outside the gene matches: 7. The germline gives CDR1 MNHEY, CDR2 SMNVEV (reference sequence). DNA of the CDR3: TGTGCCAGCAGTTCAATCAGGGGGCGCAACGAGCAGTACTTC. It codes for CASSSIRGRNEQYF.

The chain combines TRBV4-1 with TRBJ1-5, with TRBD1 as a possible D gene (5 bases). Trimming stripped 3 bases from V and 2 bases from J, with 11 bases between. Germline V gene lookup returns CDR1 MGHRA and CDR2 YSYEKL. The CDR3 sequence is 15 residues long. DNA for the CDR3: TGCGCCAGCAGCCAGAGCAGGGTAGGCAATCAGCCCCAGCATTTT. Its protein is CASSQSRVGNQPQHF.

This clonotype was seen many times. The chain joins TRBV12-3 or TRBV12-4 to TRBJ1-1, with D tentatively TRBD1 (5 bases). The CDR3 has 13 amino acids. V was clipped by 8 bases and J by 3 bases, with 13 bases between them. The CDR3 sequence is CASRRGGYTEAFF. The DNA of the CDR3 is TGTGCCAGCCGTAGGGGAGGTTACACTGAAGCTTTCTTT.

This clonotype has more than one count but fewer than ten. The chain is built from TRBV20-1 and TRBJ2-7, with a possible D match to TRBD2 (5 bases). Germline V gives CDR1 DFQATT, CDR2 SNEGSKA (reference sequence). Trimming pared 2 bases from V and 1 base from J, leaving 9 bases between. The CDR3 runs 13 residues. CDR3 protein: CSARRGQSYEQYF. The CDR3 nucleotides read TGCAGTGCTAGAAGAGGGCAGTCCTACGAGCAGTACTTC.

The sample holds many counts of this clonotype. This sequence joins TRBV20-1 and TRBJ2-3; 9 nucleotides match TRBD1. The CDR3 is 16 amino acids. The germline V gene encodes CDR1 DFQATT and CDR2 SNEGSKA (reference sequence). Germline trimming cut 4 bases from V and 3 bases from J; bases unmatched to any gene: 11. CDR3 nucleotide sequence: TGCAGTGCTACGAATCCGGGACAGGGTACAACAGATACGCAGTATTTT. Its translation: CSATNPGQGTTDTQYF.

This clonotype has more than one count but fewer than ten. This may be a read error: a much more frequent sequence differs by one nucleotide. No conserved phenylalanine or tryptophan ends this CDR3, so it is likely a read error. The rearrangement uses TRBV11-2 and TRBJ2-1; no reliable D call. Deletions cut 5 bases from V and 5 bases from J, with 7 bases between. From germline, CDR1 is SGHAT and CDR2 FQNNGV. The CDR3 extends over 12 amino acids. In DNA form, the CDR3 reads TGTGCCAGCAGCCTGTATAACAATGAGCAGTTCTCC. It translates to CASSLYNNEQFS.

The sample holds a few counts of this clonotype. CDR3 coding DNA: TGCAGTGCTATACTTGGACTAGCGGGGGGGCTGGACTTCCCAGATACGCAGTATTTT. Protein product: CSAILGLAGGLDFPDTQYF. J is TRBJ2-3 and V is TRBV20-1; 15 nucleotides line up with TRBD2. The CDR3 runs 19 residues. Germline CDR1 is DFQATT and CDR2 is SNEGSKA (reference sequence). The V gene end was trimmed by 4 bases and the J gene end by 4 bases; junction bases not matched to a gene: 15.

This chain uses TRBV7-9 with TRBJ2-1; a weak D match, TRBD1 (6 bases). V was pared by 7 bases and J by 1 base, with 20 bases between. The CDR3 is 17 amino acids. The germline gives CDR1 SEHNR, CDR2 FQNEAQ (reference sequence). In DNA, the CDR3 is TGTGCCAGCATCATACCTACAGGGAAAGGGTCCTACAATGAGCAGTTCTTC. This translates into CASIIPTGKGSYNEQFF. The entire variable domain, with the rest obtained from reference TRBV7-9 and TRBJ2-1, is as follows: DTGVSQNPRHKITKRGQNVTFRCDPISEHNRLYWYRQTLGQGPEFLTYFQNEAQLEKSRLLSDRFSAERPKGSFSTLEIQRTEQGDSAMYLCASIIPTGKGSYNEQFFGPGTRLTVL.

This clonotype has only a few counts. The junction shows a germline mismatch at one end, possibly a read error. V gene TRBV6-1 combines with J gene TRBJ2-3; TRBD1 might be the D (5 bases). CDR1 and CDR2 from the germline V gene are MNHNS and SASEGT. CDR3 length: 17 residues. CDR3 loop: CAGSTHLDSPGTDTQYF. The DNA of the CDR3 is TGTGCCGGCAGTACCCACCTCGACAGCCCAGGCACAGATACGCAGTATTTT.

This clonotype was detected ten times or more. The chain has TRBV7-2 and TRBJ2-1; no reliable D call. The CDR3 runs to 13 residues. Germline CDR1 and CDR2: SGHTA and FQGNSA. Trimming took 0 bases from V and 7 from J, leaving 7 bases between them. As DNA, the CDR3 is TGTGCCAGCAGCTTAGCAGGGTTAAATGAGCAGTTCTTC. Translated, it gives CASSLAGLNEQFF.

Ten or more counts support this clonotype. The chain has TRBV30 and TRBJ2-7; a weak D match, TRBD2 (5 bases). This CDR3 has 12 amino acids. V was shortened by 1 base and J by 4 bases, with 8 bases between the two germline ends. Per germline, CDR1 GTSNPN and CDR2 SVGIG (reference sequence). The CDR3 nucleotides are TGTGCCTGGAGTGGCACGGGATACGAGCAGTACTTC. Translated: CAWSGTGYEQYF.

The CDR3, as DNA: TGTGCCAGCACCCTCGGGGGGGTGAGCGAGCAGTACTTC. Its protein product is CASTLGGVSEQYF. V and J are TRBV12-3 or TRBV12-4 and TRBJ2-7; TRBD2 matches 8 bases. With 7 bases clipped from V and 6 bases from J, the junction kept 8 bases outside the gene matches. The CDR3 spans 13 residues.

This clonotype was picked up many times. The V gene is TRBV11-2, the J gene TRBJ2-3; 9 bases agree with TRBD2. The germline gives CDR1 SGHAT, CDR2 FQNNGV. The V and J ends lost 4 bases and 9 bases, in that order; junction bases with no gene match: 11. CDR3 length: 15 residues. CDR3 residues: CASSSGLAKGETQYF. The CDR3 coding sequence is TGTGCCAGCAGCTCCGGACTAGCGAAGGGGGAGACGCAGTATTTT.

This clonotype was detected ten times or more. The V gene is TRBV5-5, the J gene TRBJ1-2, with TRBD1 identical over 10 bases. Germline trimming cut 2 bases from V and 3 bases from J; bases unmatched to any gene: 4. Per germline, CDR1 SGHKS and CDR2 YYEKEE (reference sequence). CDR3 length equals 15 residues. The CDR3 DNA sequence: TGTGCCAGCAGCTTAAGGACAGGGGGGGACTATGGCTACACCTTC. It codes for CASSLRTGGDYGYTF.

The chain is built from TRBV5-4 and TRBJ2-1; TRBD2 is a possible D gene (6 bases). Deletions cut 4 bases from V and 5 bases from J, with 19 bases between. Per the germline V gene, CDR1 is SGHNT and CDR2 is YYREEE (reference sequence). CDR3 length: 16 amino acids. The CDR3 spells CASSPRVAEKNNEQFF. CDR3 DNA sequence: TGTGCCAGCAGCCCCAGGGTAGCGGAGAAAAACAATGAGCAGTTCTTC.

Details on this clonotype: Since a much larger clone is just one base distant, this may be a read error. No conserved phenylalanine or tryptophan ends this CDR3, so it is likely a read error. CDR3 nucleotide sequence: TGTGCCAGCAGCTCATGGAGGGGGCGTGAAAAACTGTTTTCT. Translated: CASSSWRGREKLFS. The chain recombines TRBV12-3 or TRBV12-4 with TRBJ1-4; 7 bases line up with TRBD1. The length of the CDR3 is 14 residues. V shed 6 bases, J shed 7 bases, and the junction held 8 bases outside the gene matches.

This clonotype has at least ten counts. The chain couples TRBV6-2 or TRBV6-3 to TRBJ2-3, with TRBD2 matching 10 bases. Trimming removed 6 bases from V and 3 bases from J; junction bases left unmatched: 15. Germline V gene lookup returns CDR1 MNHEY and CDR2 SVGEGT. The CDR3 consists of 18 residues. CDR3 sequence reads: CASSPLAGVEGVTDTQYF. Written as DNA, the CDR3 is TGTGCCAGCAGCCCGCTAGCGGGAGTCGAGGGTGTAACAGATACGCAGTATTTT.